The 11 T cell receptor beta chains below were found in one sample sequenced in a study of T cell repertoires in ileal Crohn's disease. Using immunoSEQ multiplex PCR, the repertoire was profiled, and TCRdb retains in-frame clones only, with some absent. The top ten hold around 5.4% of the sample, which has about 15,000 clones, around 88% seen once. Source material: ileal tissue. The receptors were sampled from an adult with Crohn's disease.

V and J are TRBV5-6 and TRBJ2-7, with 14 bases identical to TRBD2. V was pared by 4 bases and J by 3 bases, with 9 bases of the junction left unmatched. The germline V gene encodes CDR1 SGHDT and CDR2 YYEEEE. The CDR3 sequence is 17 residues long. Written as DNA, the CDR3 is TGTGCCAGCAGCCCAGGACTAGCGGGAGGCCGTCTCTACGAGCAGTACTTC. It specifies CASSPGLAGGRLYEQYF.

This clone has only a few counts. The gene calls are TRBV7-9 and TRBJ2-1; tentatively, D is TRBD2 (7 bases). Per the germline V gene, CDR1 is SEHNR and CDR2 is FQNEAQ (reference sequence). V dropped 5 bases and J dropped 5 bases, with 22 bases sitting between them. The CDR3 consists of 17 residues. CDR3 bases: TGTGCCAGCAGCCCGTGGTTAGGGGGGGCTTTACACAATGAGCAGTTCTTC. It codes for CASSPWLGGALHNEQFF.

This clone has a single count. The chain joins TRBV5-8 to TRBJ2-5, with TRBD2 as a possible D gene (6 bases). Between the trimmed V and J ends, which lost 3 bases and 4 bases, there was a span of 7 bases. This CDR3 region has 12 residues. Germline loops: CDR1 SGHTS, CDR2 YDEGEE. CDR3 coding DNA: TGTGCCAGCAGCTGGGGAGGAGAGACCCAGTACTTC. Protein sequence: CASSWGGETQYF.

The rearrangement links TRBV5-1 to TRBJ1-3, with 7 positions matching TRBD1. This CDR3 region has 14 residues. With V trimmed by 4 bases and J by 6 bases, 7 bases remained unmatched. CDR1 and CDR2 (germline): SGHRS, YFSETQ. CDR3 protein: CASSPMGQQNTIYF. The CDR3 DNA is TGCGCCAGCAGCCCTATGGGACAGCAAAACACCATATATTTT. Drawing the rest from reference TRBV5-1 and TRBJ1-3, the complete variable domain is KAGVTQTPRYLIKTRGQQVTLSCSPISGHRSVSWYQQTPGQGLQFLFEYFSETQRNKGNFPGRFSGRQFSNSRSEMNVSTLELGDSALYLCASSPMGQQNTIYFGEGSWLTVV.

The CDR3, as DNA: TGCAGTGCTCGCCCAGGGTTTGGCTACACCTTC. It is translated as CSARPGFGYTF. J is TRBJ1-2 and V is TRBV20-1, with D perhaps matching TRBD1 (5 bases). From germline, CDR1 is DFQATT and CDR2 SNEGSKA (reference sequence). This CDR3 is built from 11 residues. V was pared by 5 bases and J by 7 bases, with 11 bases between.

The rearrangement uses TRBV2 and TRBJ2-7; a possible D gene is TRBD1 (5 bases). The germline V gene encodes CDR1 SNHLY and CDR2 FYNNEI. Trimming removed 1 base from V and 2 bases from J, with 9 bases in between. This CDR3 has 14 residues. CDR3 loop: CASSEGQLTYEQYF. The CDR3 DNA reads TGTGCCAGCAGTGAAGGACAGCTTACCTACGAGCAGTACTTC.

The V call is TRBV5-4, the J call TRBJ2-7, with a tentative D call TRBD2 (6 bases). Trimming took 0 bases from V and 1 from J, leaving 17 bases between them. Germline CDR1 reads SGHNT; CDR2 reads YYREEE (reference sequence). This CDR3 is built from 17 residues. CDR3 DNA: TGTGCCAGCAGCTTGGAATTAGGACCCGGGACTTCCTACGAGCAGTACTTC. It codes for CASSLELGPGTSYEQYF.

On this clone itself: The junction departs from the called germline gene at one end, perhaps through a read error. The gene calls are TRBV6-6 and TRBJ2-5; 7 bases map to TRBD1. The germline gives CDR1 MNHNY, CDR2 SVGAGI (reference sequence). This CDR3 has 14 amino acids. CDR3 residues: CASSYSGQQETQYF. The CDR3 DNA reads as TGTGCCAGCAGCTACTCGGGACAGCAAGAGACCCAGTACTTC.

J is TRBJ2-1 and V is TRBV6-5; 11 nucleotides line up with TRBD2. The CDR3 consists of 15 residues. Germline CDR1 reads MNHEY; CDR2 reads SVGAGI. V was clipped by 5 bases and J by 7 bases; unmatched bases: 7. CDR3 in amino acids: CASSGRLAGRNEQFF. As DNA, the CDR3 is TGTGCCAGCAGTGGACGACTAGCGGGGCGGAATGAGCAGTTCTTC.

The CDR3 sequence: CASSPGGRSEAFF. The CDR3 DNA sequence: TGTGCCAGCAGTCCAGGTGGGAGGTCTGAAGCTTTCTTT. The chain employs TRBV11-3 and TRBJ1-1; no clear D gene. Looked up from germline, CDR1 is SGHNT and CDR2 is YENEEA. The V end was cut by 6 bases, the J end by 6 bases, with 14 bases between. There are 13 residues in the CDR3.

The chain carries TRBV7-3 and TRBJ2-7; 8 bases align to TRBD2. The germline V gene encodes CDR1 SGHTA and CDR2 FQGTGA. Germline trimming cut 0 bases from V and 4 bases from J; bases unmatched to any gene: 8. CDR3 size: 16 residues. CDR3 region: CASSLTWGSGIYEQYF. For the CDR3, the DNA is TGTGCCAGCAGCTTAACCTGGGGTAGCGGGATATACGAGCAGTACTTC.